Here is one T cell receptor beta chain with its context. Ten or more counts support this clonotype. Its antigen remains undetermined. No base quality values were provided; no much bigger clone lies one nucleotide off. The record originates from a study of T cells in Graves' hyperthyroidism and ophthalmopathy (dated by TCRdb to between 2018 and 2021). General notes on the study: Peripheral blood was collected at initial diagnosis, before any treatment. To identify distinguishing TCR V-J signatures, a discovery cohort of around 100 patients was used, comprising 43 with Graves' ophthalmopathy and some 57 with stable Graves' hyperthyroidism. Prospective prediction of ophthalmopathy was tested in an independent validation cohort of 18 to 20 hyperthyroidism patients and 17 patients who later progressed to ophthalmopathy. The 100 or so discovery patients were randomly split 7:3 into training and test sets. In addition, the study compared T-cell repertoires in thyroid tissue and in blood from five to seven Graves' hyperthyroidism patients. Once sampling was done, hyperthyroidism patients were given methimazole at a starting dose of 30 mg daily, whereas ophthalmopathy patients were given high-dose intravenous methylprednisolone. The paper describes TCR Vbeta CDR3 sequencing of 140 or so peripheral blood samples, made up of approximately 40 ophthalmopathy patients, roughly 72 hyperthyroidism patients and around 17 progressor patients. Results and caveats for the whole study, not just this receptor: A model built on a 13 V-J signature distinguished ophthalmopathy from stable hyperthyroidism, reaching about 88% sensitivity and about 81% specificity in cross-validation and 80%/75% in testing. Most expanded thyroid clonotypes (frequency above 0.001) were also found in blood, which suggests that blood repertoires may mirror thyroid immune responses. No statistical method was used to fix the sample size in advance, and group allocation was not hidden from the investigators. During validation, the model predicted progression to ophthalmopathy a median of approximately six months ahead of onset, with around 70% sensitivity and less than 85% specificity.

The TCR beta CDR3 regions were amplified from RNA transcripts. The first round of RT-PCR for the TCR CDR3 was performed with the HTBI primer set and the Qiagen OneStep RT-PCR kit. Libraries were constructed in a second round of multiplex PCR, after which size selection and purification were carried out. Sequencing of the libraries was done on an Illumina HiSeq2000 using paired-end 100 bp reads. Per the source publication's procedure: SOAPnuke was used to process the raw data, removing reads that contained adapters or uncalled bases, had a mean Phred below 15, or lacked an exact match to the constant primer or identifier. COPE v1.2.5 was used to merge high-quality paired reads, and clonotypes were defined as unique nucleotide sequences. MiTCR v1.1 was used to align the clonotypes against IMGT TRBV, TRBD and TRBJ reference segments. The analysis was restricted to V-J combinations with a frequency above 0.0001, which together covered 99.2% of the repertoires. The TCS score was defined as the ratio of F50 (clonal expansion) to E x V (chaos), calculated using BLOSUM62-based TCRdist between CDR3 peptides within each V-J. Welch's t-statistics and random forest reduced 450 to 600 V-J features to 10 to 15, which were used in a naive Bayes classifier (R e1071). The raw public data were reprocessed by TCRdb itself: fastp quality trimming at Q25, MiXCR clonotype calling, in-frame beta chains only. Rows merge per CDR3 protein into single entries with the most common DNA and genes. Here the V and J calls rest on TCRdb's processing, not on the authors' analysis. The sample profile shows around 300,000 distinct CDR3 sequences; roughly 22% of them were found once. 50% to 75% of the sample belongs to the ten largest clones.

Ophthalmopathy patients had moderately to severely active disease, Clinical Activity Score of at least 3, NOSPECS grade of at least 4, and duration under 3 months. Any patient with an uncontrolled infection, another autoimmune disease, pregnancy or lactation was excluded. Clinical symptoms, serum thyroxine and TRAb, thyroid ultrasound, and orbital computed tomography formed the basis for the diagnoses. PBMCs were separated from roughly 9.6 ml of fresh peripheral blood using Ficoll-Paque density gradient centrifugation. Total RNA was extracted with Trizol reagent, and quality was checked on an Agilent 2100 Bioanalyzer. The CDR3 sequence holds 15 residues, the cysteine and phenylalanine included. Only the CDR3 region is kept as DNA, spanning 45 bases read in frame from base 1. V trim: 1 base; J trim: 4 bases; unmatched bases: 1. According to the germline V gene (reference sequence), CDR1 reads DFQATT and CDR2 reads SNEGSKA.

Recombination joined TRBV20-1 with TRBJ2-3; 14 bases in between match TRBD2. The source material was blood. This sequence was found in a man under 40 with Graves' ophthalmopathy. The sequenced DNA: TGCAGTGCTAGAGGGACTAGCGGGAGGTCAGATACGCAGTATTTT. It encodes CSARGTSGRSDTQYF.